Below, 4 T cell receptor beta chains from the same sample are listed, as sequenced in a study of regulatory T cells in long-lasting Graves disease. In building TCR beta libraries, iRepertoire HTBI primers were used together with Arm-PCR of CDR3 regions. TCRdb used MiXCR to reprocess the multiplex PCR reads, holding one entry per CDR3 protein. The table includes more than 650,000 distinct CDR3 sequences, 30% detected once. The time point is: persistent/refractory GD, antithyroid drugs over 5 years with positive TRAb. PBMC RNA served as the TCR library source. The sample consisted of peripheral blood mononuclear cells (PBMCs), taken when the disease was refractory, from a patient treated with antithyroid drugs. The receptor set was obtained from a female donor with Graves disease.

The table lists this clonotype with many counts. The chain employs TRBV12-3 or TRBV12-4 and TRBJ1-1, with a possible D match to TRBD1 (5 bases). CDR3 length: 16 residues. The germline V and J ends were trimmed by 5 bases and 0 bases, with 16 bases remaining between them. This CDR3 is CASSATGPQMNTEAFF. CDR3 in DNA: TGTGCCAGCAGTGCTACGGGACCGCAAATGAACACTGAAGCTTTCTTT.

The chain is built from TRBV12-3 or TRBV12-4 and TRBJ1-5; TRBD1 is a possible D gene (5 bases). The CDR3 is 17 residues long. With 1 base removed from V and 3 bases from J, the gap between germline ends came to 16 bases. Here the CDR3 DNA reads TGTGCCAGCAGTTTAGGGGGGTTCGGGGAATACAATCAGCCCCAGCATTTT. Translation: CASSLGGFGEYNQPQHF.

This clonotype was counted a few times. The rearrangement joins TRBV11-2 to TRBJ2-7; TRBD2 might be the D (5 bases). Trimming removed 3 bases at V and 4 bases at J, with 10 bases between. CDR3 length: 13 amino acids. The germline CDR1 and CDR2 sequences are SGHAT and FQNNGV. CDR3 DNA: TGTGCCAGCAGCTTTTTCAGACTATACGAGCAGTACTTC. Translation gives CASSFFRLYEQYF.

The V call is TRBV30, the J call TRBJ1-2; 10 bases align to TRBD1. Germline V CDR1 and CDR2: GTSNPN, SVGIG (reference sequence). J was trimmed by 6 bases and V by 5 bases; bases with no gene match: 6. This CDR3 has 13 amino acids. The CDR3 sequence is CAWQDRGFDGYTF. Written as DNA, the CDR3 is TGTGCCTGGCAGGACAGGGGGTTCGATGGCTACACCTTC.